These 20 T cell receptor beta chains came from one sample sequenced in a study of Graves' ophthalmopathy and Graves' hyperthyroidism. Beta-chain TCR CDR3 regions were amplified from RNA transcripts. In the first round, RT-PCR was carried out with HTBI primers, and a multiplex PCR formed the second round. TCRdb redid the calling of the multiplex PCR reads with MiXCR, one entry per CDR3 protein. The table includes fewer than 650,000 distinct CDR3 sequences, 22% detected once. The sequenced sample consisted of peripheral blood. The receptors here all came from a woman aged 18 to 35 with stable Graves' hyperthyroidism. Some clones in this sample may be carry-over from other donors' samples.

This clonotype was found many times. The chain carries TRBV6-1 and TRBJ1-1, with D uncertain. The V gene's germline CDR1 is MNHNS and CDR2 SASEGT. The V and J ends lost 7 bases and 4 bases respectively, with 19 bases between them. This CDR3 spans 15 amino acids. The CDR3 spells CASKPPMGVGTEAFF. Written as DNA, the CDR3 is TGTGCCAGCAAACCGCCCATGGGTGTGGGCACTGAAGCTTTCTTT.

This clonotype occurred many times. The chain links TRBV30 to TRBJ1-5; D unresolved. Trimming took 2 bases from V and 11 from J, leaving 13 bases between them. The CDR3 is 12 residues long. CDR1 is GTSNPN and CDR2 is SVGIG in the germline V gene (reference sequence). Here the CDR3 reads CAWSPTDVAQHF. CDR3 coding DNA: TGTGCCTGGAGTCCCACTGATGTGGCCCAGCATTTT.

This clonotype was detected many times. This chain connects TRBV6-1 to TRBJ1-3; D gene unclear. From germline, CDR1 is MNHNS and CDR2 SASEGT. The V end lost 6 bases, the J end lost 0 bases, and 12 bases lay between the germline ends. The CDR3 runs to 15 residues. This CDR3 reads CASSPTSLSGNTIYF. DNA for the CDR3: TGTGCCAGCAGCCCCACGTCGCTCTCTGGAAACACCATATATTTT.

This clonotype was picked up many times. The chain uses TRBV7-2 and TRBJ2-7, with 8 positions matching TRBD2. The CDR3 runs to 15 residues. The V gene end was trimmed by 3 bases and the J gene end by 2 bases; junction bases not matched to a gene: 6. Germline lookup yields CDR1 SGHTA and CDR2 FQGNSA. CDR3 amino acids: CASSLTSVLTYEQYF. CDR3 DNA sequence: TGTGCCAGCAGCTTGACTAGCGTTCTCACCTACGAGCAGTACTTC.

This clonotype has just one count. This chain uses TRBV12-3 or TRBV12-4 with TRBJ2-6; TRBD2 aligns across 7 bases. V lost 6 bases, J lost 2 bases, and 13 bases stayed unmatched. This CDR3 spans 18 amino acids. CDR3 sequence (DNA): TGTGCCAGCAGCCCGGCGCGGGAGTGGGCACCTGGGGCCAACGTCCTGACTTTC. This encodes CASSPAREWAPGANVLTF.

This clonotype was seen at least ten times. The CDR3 DNA follows: TGCAGTGGGACGGAGAAAGAGACCCAGTACTTC. Protein product: CSGTEKETQYF. The chain has TRBV29-1 and TRBJ2-5; D tentatively reads TRBD1 or TRBD2 (5 bases each). This CDR3 is built from 11 residues. Germline V gene lookup returns CDR1 SQVTM and CDR2 ANQGSEA.

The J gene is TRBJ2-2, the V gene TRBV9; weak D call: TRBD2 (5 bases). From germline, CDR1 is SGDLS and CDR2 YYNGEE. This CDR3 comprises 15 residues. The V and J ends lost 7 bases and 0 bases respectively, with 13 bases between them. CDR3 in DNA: TGTGCCAGCTCCCCTATGGGAGCGAACACCGGGGAGCTGTTTTTT. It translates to CASSPMGANTGELFF.

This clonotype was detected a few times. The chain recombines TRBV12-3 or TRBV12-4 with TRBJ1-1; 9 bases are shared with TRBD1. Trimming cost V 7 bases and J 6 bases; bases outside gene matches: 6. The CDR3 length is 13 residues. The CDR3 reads CASTRTGEAEAFF. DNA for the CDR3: TGTGCCAGCACCAGGACAGGGGAGGCTGAAGCTTTCTTT.

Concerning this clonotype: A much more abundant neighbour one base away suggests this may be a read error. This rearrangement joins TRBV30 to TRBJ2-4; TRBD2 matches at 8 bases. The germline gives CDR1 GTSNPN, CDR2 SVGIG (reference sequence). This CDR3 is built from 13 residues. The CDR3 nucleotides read TGTGCCTGGAGGACGGGGGGGTACAACATTAAGTACTTC. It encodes CAWRTGGYNIKYF.

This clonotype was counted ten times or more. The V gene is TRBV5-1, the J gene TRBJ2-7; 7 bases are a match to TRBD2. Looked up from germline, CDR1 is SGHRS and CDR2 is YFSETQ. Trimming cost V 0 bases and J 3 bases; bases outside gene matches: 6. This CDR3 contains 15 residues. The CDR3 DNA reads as TGCGCCAGCAGCTTGGCCTCTAGCGGAGACTACGAGCAGTACTTC. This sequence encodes CASSLASSGDYEQYF.

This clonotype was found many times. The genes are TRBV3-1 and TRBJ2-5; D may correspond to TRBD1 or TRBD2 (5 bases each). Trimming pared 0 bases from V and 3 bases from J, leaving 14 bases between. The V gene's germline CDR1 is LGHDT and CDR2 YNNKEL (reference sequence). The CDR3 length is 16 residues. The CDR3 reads CASSQEFRDAKETQYF. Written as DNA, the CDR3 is TGTGCCAGCAGCCAAGAGTTCCGGGACGCTAAAGAGACCCAGTACTTC.

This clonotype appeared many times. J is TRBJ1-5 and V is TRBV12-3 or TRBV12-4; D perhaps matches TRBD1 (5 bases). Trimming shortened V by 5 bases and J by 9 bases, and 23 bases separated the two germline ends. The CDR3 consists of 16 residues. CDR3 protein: CASSISTGPQSGPQHF. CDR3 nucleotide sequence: TGTGCCAGCAGTATATCCACGGGACCCCAATCGGGGCCCCAGCATTTT.

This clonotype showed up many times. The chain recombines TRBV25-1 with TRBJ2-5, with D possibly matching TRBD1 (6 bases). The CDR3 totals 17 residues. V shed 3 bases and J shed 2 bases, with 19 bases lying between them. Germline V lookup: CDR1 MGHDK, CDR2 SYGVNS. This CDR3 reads CASSDQRTGYRQETQYF. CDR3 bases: TGTGCCAGCAGTGACCAACGAACAGGGTATAGGCAAGAGACCCAGTACTTC.

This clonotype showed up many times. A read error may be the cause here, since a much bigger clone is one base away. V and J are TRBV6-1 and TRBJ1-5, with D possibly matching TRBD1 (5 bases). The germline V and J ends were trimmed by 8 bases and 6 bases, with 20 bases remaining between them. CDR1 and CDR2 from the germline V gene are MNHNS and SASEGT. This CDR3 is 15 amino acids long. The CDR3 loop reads CASGVGRVAGQPQHF. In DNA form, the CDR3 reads TGTGCCAGCGGTGTTGGCAGGGTGGCGGGTCAGCCCCAGCATTTT.

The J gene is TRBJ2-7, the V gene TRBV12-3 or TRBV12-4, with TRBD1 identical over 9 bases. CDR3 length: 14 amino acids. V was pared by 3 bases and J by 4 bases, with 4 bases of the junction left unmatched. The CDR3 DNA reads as TGTGCCAGCAGTTTTTGGGGACAGGGTTACGAGCAGTACTTC. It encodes CASSFWGQGYEQYF.

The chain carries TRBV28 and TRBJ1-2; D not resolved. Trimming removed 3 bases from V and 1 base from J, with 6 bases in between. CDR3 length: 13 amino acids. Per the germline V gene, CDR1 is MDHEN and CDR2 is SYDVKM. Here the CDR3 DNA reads TGTGCCAGCAGTTTTCCGATTAACTATGGCTACACCTTC. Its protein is CASSFPINYGYTF.

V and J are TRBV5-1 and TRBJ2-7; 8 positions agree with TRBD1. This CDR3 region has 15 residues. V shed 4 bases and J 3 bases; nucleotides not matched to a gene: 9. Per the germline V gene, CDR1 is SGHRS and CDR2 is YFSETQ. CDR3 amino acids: CASSPRGLKFYEQYF. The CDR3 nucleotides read TGCGCCAGCAGCCCCAGGGGGCTAAAGTTCTACGAGCAGTACTTC.

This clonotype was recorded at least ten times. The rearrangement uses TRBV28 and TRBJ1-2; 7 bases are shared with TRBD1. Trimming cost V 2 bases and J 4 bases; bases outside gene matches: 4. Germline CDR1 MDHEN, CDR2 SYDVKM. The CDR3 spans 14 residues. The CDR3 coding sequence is TGTGCCAGCAGTTTACCAACAGGGGCCTATGGCTACACCTTC. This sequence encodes CASSLPTGAYGYTF.

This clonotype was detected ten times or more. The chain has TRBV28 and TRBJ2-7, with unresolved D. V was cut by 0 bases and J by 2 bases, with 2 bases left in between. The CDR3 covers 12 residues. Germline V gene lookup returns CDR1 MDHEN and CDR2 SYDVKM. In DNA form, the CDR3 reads TGTGCCAGCAGTTTATGGACCTACGAGCAGTACTTC. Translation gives CASSLWTYEQYF.

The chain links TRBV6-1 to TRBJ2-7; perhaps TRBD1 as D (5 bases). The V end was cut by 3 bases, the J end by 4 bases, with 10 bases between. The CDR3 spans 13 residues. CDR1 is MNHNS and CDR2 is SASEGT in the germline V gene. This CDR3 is CASSEQGLYEQYF. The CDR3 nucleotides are TGTGCCAGCAGTGAGCAGGGTTTGTACGAGCAGTACTTC.